This TCR beta chain is from a study of blood T cell repertoires in COVID-19. Whole-study context: Both acute and convalescent COVID-19 samples were obtained from the United States, Italy and Spain.

V lost 3 bases to trimming and J lost 8 bases; unmatched junction nucleotides: 14. Germline lookup yields CDR1 SGHRS and CDR2 YFSETQ. This CDR3 is 18 amino acids long. Here immunoSEQ multiplex PCR was the method, and the copy in TCRdb shows in-frame clones only, minus some. The repertoire consists of 260,000 or so clones, with roughly 87% occurring once and the leading ten covering over 8%. Sequences were obtained from peripheral blood. This clonotype was obtained from a man aged 18-30 years with active or convalescent COVID-19. The genes are TRBV5-1 and TRBJ2-1, with TRBD2 identical over 13 bases. The CDR3 reads CASSSPLAGGPKRDEQFF. CDR3 nucleotides: TGCGCCAGCAGCTCGCCACTAGCGGGGGGGCCTAAGAGGGATGAGCAGTTCTTC.